The clone carrying this T cell receptor (beta chain) was detected many times. Its specificity is unknown. Total RNA extracted from each sample amounted to at least 6 micrograms. The second PCR ran about 7 to 12 cycles with a sample-barcoded 5' primer and J-beta primers. A single record per CDR3 protein comes from TCRdb applying MiXCR to the 5' RACE reads. The sample records some 900,000 distinct CDR3 sequences, approximately 49% being singletons. CDR1 and CDR2 from the germline V gene are SGHTA and FQGNSA. With V trimmed by 7 bases and J by 8 bases, 4 bases remained unmatched. The CDR3 covers 11 residues. This record comes from a study of blood T cells in healthy people across ages. Study-wide results and limits: Compared with aged donors, long-lived donors showed fewer expanded clones, suggesting selection.

V gene TRBV7-2 combines with J gene TRBJ1-2; 7 bases match TRBD1. The TCR originated in a man between 25 and 39 years old in good health. Sample: blood. CDR3 DNA sequence: TGTGCCAGCACCAACAGGGGCGGCTACACCTTC. Its protein product is CASTNRGGYTF. Based on the CDR3 plus reference TRBV7-2 and TRBJ1-2, the full variable domain is GAGVSQSPSNKVTEKGKDVELRCDPISGHTALYWYRQSLGQGLEFLIYFQGNSAPDKSGLPSDRFSAERTGGSVSTLTIQRTQQEDSAVYLCASTNRGGYTFGSGTRLTVV.